The 10 T cell receptor beta chains below all came from one sample that was sequenced in a study of T-cell reconstitution after alpha-beta-depleted transplantation in children. Unique molecular identifiers were incorporated into the prepared TCRbeta library. Each CDR3 protein is one row after TCRdb ran MiXCR on the PCR reads. The table has about 640,000 distinct CDR3 sequences, roughly 15% seen once; the top ten hold approximately 1%. This specimen was PBMCs from the stem cell graft donor, taken from the stem cell graft. Every receptor here comes from a human donor who donated a stem cell graft to a child with acute myeloid leukemia.

Regarding this clonotype: A much larger clone sits a single nucleotide away, making a read error possible. V gene TRBV12-3 or TRBV12-4 combines with J gene TRBJ1-2; perhaps TRBD1 as D (5 bases). This CDR3 is built from 12 residues. The CDR3 sequence: CASSRQSLGYNF. The CDR3 DNA is TGTGCCAGCAGTCGACAGAGTCTAGGCTACAACTTC.

This clonotype has just a few counts. This sequence joins TRBV5-8 and TRBJ1-5; D remains ambiguous. The germline V gene encodes CDR1 SGHTS and CDR2 YDEGEE. The CDR3 totals 16 residues. Trimming cost V 0 bases and J 2 bases, with 12 bases left between them. DNA for the CDR3: TGTGCCAGCAGCTTGGGGGTTTCGACGGGCAATCAGCCCCAGCATTTT. Protein: CASSLGVSTGNQPQHF.

This clonotype has ten or more counts. CDR3 sequence (DNA): TGTGCCAGCAGTTACTCGAGGGCTAGCGGTTATAGCACAGATACGCAGTATTTT. The encoded protein is CASSYSRASGYSTDTQYF. This chain links TRBV6-5 with TRBJ2-3; 7 bases match TRBD2. The germline V gene has CDR1 MNHEY and CDR2 SVGAGI. There are 18 residues in the CDR3. Losses at the gene ends were 0 bases for V and 0 bases for J; bases not matched to a gene: 9.

This clonotype was seen more than once but under ten times. The chain's CDR3 is CAISGGNGHIYGYTF. The CDR3 DNA reads TGTGCCATCAGTGGAGGGAATGGACACATCTATGGCTACACCTTC. The V gene is TRBV10-3, the J gene TRBJ1-2, with a weak D call TRBD1 (5 bases). The CDR3 runs 15 residues. V was shortened by 4 bases and J by 4 bases, with 16 bases between the two germline ends. CDR1 ENHRY and CDR2 SYGVKD come from the germline V gene.

This clonotype was counted a few times. V gene TRBV7-8 combines with J gene TRBJ2-5; unclear D gene. V lost 1 base, J lost 4 bases, and 19 bases lay in between. Germline CDR1 reads SGHVS; CDR2 reads FQNEAQ. CDR3 length equals 17 residues. The CDR3 DNA reads TGTGCCAGCAGCTTAGGTACAGACCTCCTGGTTTCAGAGACCCAGTACTTC. Residues: CASSLGTDLLVSETQYF. Looking up the rest from reference TRBV7-8 and TRBJ2-5 gives the full variable domain: GAGVSQSPRYKVAKRGQDVALRCDPISGHVSLFWYQQALGQGPEFLTYFQNEAQLDKSGLPSDRFFAERPEGSVSTLKIQRTQQEDSAVYLCASSLGTDLLVSETQYFGPGTRLLVL.

The rearrangement joins TRBV4-2 to TRBJ2-6; tentatively, D is TRBD1 (5 bases). Trimming removed 4 bases at V and 2 bases at J, with 12 bases between. The CDR3 length is 16 residues. Germline V gives CDR1 LGHNA, CDR2 YNFKEQ. For the CDR3, the DNA is TGTGCCAGCAGCCCCACCCAGGGCACTGGGGCCAACGTCCTGACTTTC. Amino acids: CASSPTQGTGANVLTF.

The rearrangement links TRBV20-1 to TRBJ1-1; the D gene is possibly TRBD1 (5 bases). The ends were cut back, 0 bases at V and 0 bases at J, with 14 bases in the middle. This CDR3 has 16 amino acids. The V gene's germline CDR1 is DFQATT and CDR2 SNEGSKA (reference sequence). The CDR3 reads CSARDLTHRMNTEAFF. The DNA of the CDR3 is TGCAGTGCTAGAGATCTGACCCACAGGATGAACACTGAAGCTTTCTTT.

This clonotype was recorded a few times. V gene TRBV7-2 combines with J gene TRBJ1-1; D call uncertain. The V and J ends lost 5 bases and 6 bases respectively, with 13 bases between them. CDR1 is SGHTA and CDR2 is FQGNSA in the germline V gene. The CDR3 totals 13 residues. In nucleotides, the CDR3 is TGTGCCAGCAGCCTATACCCGCGGGCTGAAGCTTTCTTT. Residues: CASSLYPRAEAFF.

This clonotype occurred many times. V and J are TRBV29-1 and TRBJ2-7, with 12 positions matching TRBD1. V shed 6 bases and J 4 bases; nucleotides not matched to a gene: 10. Germline V CDR1 and CDR2: SQVTM, ANQGSEA. The CDR3 is 15 amino acids. The DNA for the CDR3 is TGCAGCGTGGGGTTGGGGGACAGGGGGCTGTACGAGCAGTACTTC. Its translation is CSVGLGDRGLYEQYF.

In its sample, this clonotype was seen many times. V gene TRBV20-1 combines with J gene TRBJ1-6, with TRBD1 as a possible D gene (5 bases). With 0 bases removed from V and 6 bases from J, the gap between germline ends came to 9 bases. Germline values: CDR1 DFQATT, CDR2 SNEGSKA (reference sequence). This CDR3 is 14 amino acids long. The CDR3 DNA follows: TGCAGTGCTAGAGATCCCGGGGCTAATTCACCCCTCCACTTT. Translating gives CSARDPGANSPLHF.